The 27 T cell receptor beta chains reported below all come from one sample, sequenced in a study of blood T cell repertoires in COVID-19 (dated by TCRdb to the early 2020s). Receptor libraries were prepared by the immunoSEQ multiplex PCR assay. The source is immuneACCESS, and TCRdb retained only in-frame sequences with V and J called. Part of the clones is not carried over; for the studies checked, unresolved V genes explain less than half of this, and the remainder is unexplained. In this sample the table shows roughly 320,000 clones, under 90% of which occur a single time. About 4% of the sample belongs to the ten largest clones. Sequencing used PBMCs or T cells enriched from blood (not recorded which). The receptors were sampled from a man aged 25-40 years who had recovered from COVID-19.

The gene calls are TRBV7-6 and TRBJ2-7; 10 bases are shared with TRBD2. Germline-derived CDR1 and CDR2 are SGHVS and FNYEAQ. The CDR3 loop spans 15 amino acids. V trimming: 5 bases; J trimming: 4 bases; junction bases outside the gene matches: 8. The CDR3 DNA follows: TGTGCCAGCAGCGCCAAGCGGGAGGGCCCTTACGAGCAGTACTTC. Translation: CASSAKREGPYEQYF.

CDR3 DNA sequence: TGTGCCAGCAAGGGAAACGGGAGAACAGACTATGGCTACACCTTC. Amino acids: CASKGNGRTDYGYTF. V and J are TRBV7-2 and TRBJ1-2; D is undetermined. Germline lookup yields CDR1 SGHTA and CDR2 FQGNSA. The V end lost 7 bases, the J end lost 3 bases, and 18 bases lay between the germline ends. The CDR3 is made up of 15 amino acids.

The sample holds one count of this clone. This chain uses TRBV7-2 with TRBJ2-7, with D perhaps matching TRBD2 (5 bases). V was pared by 1 base and J by 0 bases, with 19 bases between. The CDR3 consists of 18 residues. Germline V gene sequence: CDR1 SGHTA, CDR2 FQGNSA. For the CDR3, the DNA is TGTGCCAGCAGCTTAGATACGGGGAGTCTGTCTTCCTCCTACGAGCAGTACTTC. Residues: CASSLDTGSLSSSYEQYF.

This rearrangement joins TRBV19 to TRBJ1-2; 7 nucleotides line up with TRBD1. Germline V gives CDR1 LNHDA, CDR2 SQIVND (reference sequence). The CDR3 has 15 amino acids. With 5 bases clipped from V and 6 bases from J, the junction kept 12 bases outside the gene matches. The CDR3 loop is CASSPPTGWRNGYTF. The CDR3 DNA is TGTGCCAGTAGTCCCCCGACAGGGTGGAGGAATGGCTACACCTTC.

The chain combines TRBV5-1 with TRBJ1-1; weak D call: TRBD1 (6 bases). V was pared by 4 bases and J by 1 base, with 20 bases between. The CDR3 sequence is 17 residues long. Germline values: CDR1 SGHRS, CDR2 YFSETQ. CDR3 in amino acids: CASSKEAGASPNTEAFF. CDR3 nucleotide sequence: TGCGCCAGCAGCAAAGAAGCAGGGGCCAGCCCGAACACTGAAGCTTTCTTT.

The chain uses TRBV9 and TRBJ1-2, with a possible D match to TRBD1 (5 bases). This CDR3 is built from 14 residues. With 0 bases removed from V and 6 bases from J, the gap between germline ends came to 12 bases. Germline V lookup: CDR1 SGDLS, CDR2 YYNGEE. The CDR3 region is CASSVEESRDGYTF. The CDR3 region has the DNA TGTGCCAGCAGCGTAGAGGAGAGCAGGGATGGCTACACCTTC.

V gene TRBV19 combines with J gene TRBJ2-7, with 9 nucleotides matching TRBD2. The CDR3 sequence is 13 residues long. The V gene's germline CDR1 is LNHDA and CDR2 SQIVND (reference sequence). Trimming took 6 bases from V and 6 from J; bases not matched to a gene: 6. In nucleotides, the CDR3 is TGTGCCAGTAGCCTTGGGACTAGCTCCGAGCAGTACTTC. Encoded protein: CASSLGTSSEQYF.

This chain connects TRBV7-9 to TRBJ1-1, with 7 bases that match TRBD1. This CDR3 region has 16 residues. J was trimmed by 7 bases and V by 2 bases; bases with no gene match: 13. Germline lookup yields CDR1 SEHNR and CDR2 FQNEAQ (reference sequence). CDR3 amino acids: CASSLTHQRGQGEAFF. CDR3 in DNA: TGTGCCAGCAGCTTAACCCATCAAAGGGGGCAAGGTGAAGCTTTCTTT.

V usage is TRBV19 and J usage is TRBJ1-5; 9 bases are shared with TRBD1. V dropped 6 bases and J dropped 5; count of bases not matched to a gene: 8. Germline CDR1 and CDR2: LNHDA and SQIVND (reference sequence). This CDR3 contains 15 residues. The CDR3 DNA reads as TGTGCCAGTAGCCCCCCAGACAGGGGGTATCAGCCCCAGCATTTT. Translation gives CASSPPDRGYQPQHF.

This sequence joins TRBV30 and TRBJ1-1; TRBD1 is a possible D gene (5 bases). The germline gives CDR1 GTSNPN, CDR2 SVGIG (reference sequence). CDR3 length: 14 amino acids. V lost 0 bases and J lost 1, with 9 bases in between. The chain's CDR3 is CAWSVHRTNTEAFF. The CDR3, as DNA: TGTGCCTGGAGTGTACACAGGACGAACACTGAAGCTTTCTTT. Combining the CDR3 with reference TRBV30 and TRBJ1-1 gives the whole variable domain SQTIHQWPATLVQPVGSPLSLECTVEGTSNPNLYWYRQAAGRGLQLLFYSVGIGQISSEVPQNLSASRPQDRQFILSSKKLLLSDSGFYLCAWSVHRTNTEAFFGQGTRLTVV.

This clone was observed a single time. The V call is TRBV6-5, the J call TRBJ2-1, with TRBD2 identical over 7 bases. Looked up from germline, CDR1 is MNHEY and CDR2 is SVGAGI. V shed 2 bases and J 3 bases; nucleotides not matched to a gene: 1. The CDR3 runs to 14 residues. This chain's CDR3 is CASSYGGVYNEQFF. CDR3 DNA sequence: TGTGCCAGCAGTTACGGGGGGGTCTACAATGAGCAGTTCTTC.

The gene calls are TRBV5-1 and TRBJ1-2; maybe TRBD1 (5 bases). From germline, CDR1 is SGHRS and CDR2 YFSETQ. Trimming stripped 3 bases from V and 2 bases from J, with 14 bases between. This CDR3 is built from 15 residues. The chain's CDR3 is CASSSRAKTNYGYTF. The CDR3 coding sequence is TGCGCCAGCAGCTCCAGGGCTAAGACGAACTATGGCTACACCTTC.

The V call is TRBV19, the J call TRBJ2-7; 7 nucleotides line up with TRBD2. This CDR3 has 14 amino acids. CDR1 LNHDA and CDR2 SQIVND come from the germline V gene (reference sequence). V gave up 5 bases and J gave up 4 bases; unmatched junction bases: 8. CDR3: CASSSGRAPYEQYF. The CDR3 bases are TGTGCCAGTAGTTCAGGGAGGGCCCCATACGAGCAGTACTTC.

The J gene is TRBJ2-7, the V gene TRBV29-1; D is undetermined. CDR3 length equals 14 residues. Between the trimmed V and J ends, which lost 2 bases and 2 bases, there was a span of 13 bases. Germline loops: CDR1 SQVTM, CDR2 ANQGSEA. Written as DNA, the CDR3 is TGCAGCGTTGAATTCCCCAGACACCCCTACGAGCAGTACTTC. It translates to CSVEFPRHPYEQYF.

The sample holds a few counts of this clone. The chain carries TRBV10-1 and TRBJ1-1; D remains unclear. The V end was cut by 2 bases, the J end by 14 bases, with 21 bases between. CDR1 is WNHNN, CDR2 SYGVQD, per germline (reference sequence). The CDR3 runs to 14 residues. The CDR3 nucleotides are TGCGCCAGCAGTGAGAATGCGTGGGCAGTACGGAAGTTCTTT. As protein: CASSENAWAVRKFF.

The chain has TRBV3-1 (or the pseudogene TRBV3-2) and TRBJ1-1; 11 bases match TRBD1. The CDR3 is 16 amino acids. V was clipped by 4 bases and J by 4 bases; unmatched bases: 8. The germline gives CDR1 LGHDT, CDR2 YNNKEL (reference sequence). The CDR3 coding sequence is TGTGCCAGCAGCCCGCGGACAGGGGGCTGGGCCACTGAAGCTTTCTTT. Translated, it gives CASSPRTGGWATEAFF.

The sample holds a few counts of this clone. V gene TRBV5-6 combines with J gene TRBJ2-2; D remains ambiguous. The CDR3 loop spans 14 amino acids. Germline CDR1 and CDR2: SGHDT and YYEEEE. The V and J ends lost 1 base and 1 base respectively, with 5 bases between them. In DNA, the CDR3 is TGTGCCAGCAGCTTGTTAGAGAACACCGGGGAGCTGTTTTTT. Residues: CASSLLENTGELFF.

The chain uses TRBV5-1 and TRBJ2-5, with TRBD1 matching 8 bases. The CDR3 covers 15 residues. The germline V gene has CDR1 SGHRS and CDR2 YFSETQ. V shed 4 bases, J shed 4 bases, and the junction held 9 bases outside the gene matches. This CDR3 reads CASSTRRGRGETQYF. CDR3 in DNA: TGCGCCAGCAGCACCCGCAGGGGGCGCGGAGAGACCCAGTACTTC.

The rearrangement links TRBV2 to TRBJ1-5; D not resolved. Germline V gene data show CDR1 as SNHLY and CDR2 as FYNNEI. The CDR3 consists of 13 residues. V dropped 7 bases and J dropped 3 bases, with 10 bases sitting between them. CDR3 in amino acids: CASMWEANQPQHF. The CDR3 region has the DNA TGTGCCAGCATGTGGGAGGCCAATCAGCCCCAGCATTTT.

The J gene is TRBJ1-1, the V gene TRBV2, with a possible D match to TRBD1 (5 bases). Germline values: CDR1 SNHLY, CDR2 FYNNEI. Between the trimmed V and J ends, which lost 6 bases and 1 base, there was a span of 15 bases. There are 15 residues in the CDR3. The CDR3 DNA follows: TGTGCCAGCAGGGTTGCAGGGTTTGGGAACACTGAAGCTTTCTTT. Protein product: CASRVAGFGNTEAFF. Looking up the rest from reference TRBV2 and TRBJ1-1 gives the full variable domain: EPEVTQTPSHQVTQMGQEVILRCVPISNHLYFYWYRQILGQKVEFLVSFYNNEISEKSEIFDDQFSVERPDGSNFTLKIRSTKLEDSAMYFCASRVAGFGNTEAFFGQGTRLTVV.

In its sample, this clone was seen a few times. The chain links TRBV3-1 (or the pseudogene TRBV3-2) to TRBJ2-7; D is undetermined. The CDR3 is 14 residues long. The germline gives CDR1 LGHDT, CDR2 YNNKEL (reference sequence). Trimming took off 1 base at V and 0 bases at J, with 7 bases between the two ends. CDR3 sequence: CASSQAPRSYEQYF. The CDR3 nucleotides are TGTGCCAGCAGCCAAGCCCCTCGCTCCTACGAGCAGTACTTC.

This rearrangement joins TRBV5-1 to TRBJ2-2, with 10 bases matching TRBD1. This CDR3 has 15 residues. Trimming removed 2 bases from V and 7 bases from J; junction bases left unmatched: 5. CDR1 is SGHRS and CDR2 is YFSETQ in the germline V gene. CDR3 sequence: CASSLPTGGIGELFF. CDR3 DNA sequence: TGCGCCAGCAGCTTACCGACAGGGGGCATCGGGGAGCTGTTTTTT. Full variable domain (missing parts from reference TRBV5-1 and TRBJ2-2): KAGVTQTPRYLIKTRGQQVTLSCSPISGHRSVSWYQQTPGQGLQFLFEYFSETQRNKGNFPGRFSGRQFSNSRSEMNVSTLELGDSALYLCASSLPTGGIGELFFGEGSRLTVL.

The chain is built from TRBV7-6 and TRBJ2-2, with D maybe TRBD1 (5 bases). Germline V gene data show CDR1 as SGHVS and CDR2 as FNYEAQ. The ends were cut back, 1 base at V and 4 bases at J, with 13 bases in the middle. CDR3 length equals 16 residues. CDR3 amino acids: CASSLGAGWSTGELFF. The CDR3 nucleotides read TGTGCCAGCAGCTTAGGGGCAGGGTGGAGCACCGGGGAGCTGTTTTTT. The complete variable domain, with remaining parts taken from reference TRBV7-6 and TRBJ2-2, reads GAGVSQSPRYKVTKRGQDVALRCDPISGHVSLYWYRQALGQGPEFLTYFNYEAQQDKSGLPNDRFSAERPEGSISTLTIQRTEQRDSAMYRCASSLGAGWSTGELFFGEGSRLTVL.

The chain is built from TRBV11-3 and TRBJ2-1, with TRBD2 identical over 8 bases. The CDR3 spans 19 residues. Germline V gene data show CDR1 as SGHNT and CDR2 as YENEEA. V lost 5 bases to trimming and J lost 3 bases; unmatched junction nucleotides: 18. The CDR3 coding sequence is TGTGCCAGCAGCCCCCCGGGGCTGACTAGCGACAAGAGCTACAATGAGCAGTTCTTC. Translated: CASSPPGLTSDKSYNEQFF.

Of note for this clone: This CDR3 is also generated by other DNA sequences in the sample. The genes are TRBV3-1 (or the pseudogene TRBV3-2) and TRBJ2-7; the match to TRBD1 covers 9 bases. From germline, CDR1 is LGHDT and CDR2 YNNKEL (reference sequence). The J segment lost 0 bases and the V segment lost 2 bases, leaving 2 bases of the junction unmatched. The CDR3 extends over 15 amino acids. The CDR3 DNA reads TGTGCCAGCAGCCAACCGGGACAGGGCTCCTACGAGCAGTACTTC. The encoded protein is CASSQPGQGSYEQYF.

J is TRBJ1-3 and V is TRBV4-1; 12 bases match TRBD1. The CDR3 has 18 amino acids. Germline CDR1 MGHRA, CDR2 YSYEKL. V lost 2 bases to trimming and J lost 0 bases; unmatched junction nucleotides: 5. In nucleotides, the CDR3 is TGCGCCAGCAGCCAACCGGGACAGGGGGCAAACTCTGGAAACACCATATATTTT. This translates into CASSQPGQGANSGNTIYF.

Details on this clone: The sample contains more than one DNA sequence encoding this CDR3. The rearrangement joins TRBV4-1 to TRBJ2-3; D call uncertain. Germline CDR1 MGHRA, CDR2 YSYEKL. With 3 bases removed from V and 3 bases from J, the gap between germline ends came to 4 bases. The CDR3 contains 12 residues. The CDR3 protein is CASSHPTDTQYF. As DNA, the CDR3 is TGCGCCAGCAGCCACCCTACAGATACGCAGTATTTT.